Described below is a single T cell receptor (beta chain) sequence and its context. Its antigen remains unidentified. Base qualities are missing; no much larger clone stands one base away. Trimming takes 5 bases off V and 2 bases off J; junction bases not matched to a gene: 9. The CDR3 sequence holds 15 residues, the cysteine and phenylalanine included. Only CDR3 DNA is held: 45 bases, read in frame from base 1. Sequences LNHNV (CDR1) and YYDKDF (CDR2) are obtained from the germline V gene (reference sequence). This record belongs to a study of shared T cell receptors in the human thymus (dated by TCRdb to the early 2020s). For the wider study: The study examined how the human thymus generates shared, self-reactive T-cell receptor alpha chains.

The library was prepared using the immunoSEQ multiplex PCR assay. TCRdb retrieved this table from immuneACCESS and kept in-frame rearrangements only. Not all clones are present; in checked studies, unresolved V genes account for under half, and no reason is known for the remainder. For this sample the table gives over 650,000 clones, of which 70% to 90% were detected only once. Of the sample, 0.0094% falls within the top ten clones. The same specimen was also included in a second study, on human thymus T cells. As the second study states: Immunologically healthy infants undergoing open corrective cardiac surgery for congenital heart defects in Finland were used as donors. The thymus tissue came from surgical resects taken out during corrective cardiac surgery. V and J gene segment usage appeared biased in both thymic and peripheral blood repertoires. The related research reported highly overlapping thymic TCR repertoires among unrelated individuals. The study characterized TCR alpha and beta repertoires from roughly 8 infant thymus samples and a few related peripheral blood samples. The infant donors were 7 to 244 days old, and the cohort included five to seven males and a couple of females. After being mechanically released from the tissue, thymocytes were kept at -70 degrees C in pellets of about 8.5-30 million cells. A QIAsymphony instrument was used to extract genomic DNA from frozen cell pellets. The immunoSEQ multiplex PCR assay was used to amplify the TCRB and TCRAD loci from a standardized quantity of quality-controlled genomic DNA. The V(D)J region was spanned by amplicons of a length sufficient to cover the CDR3 and to identify V and J genes. The amplicons were sequenced on an Illumina platform via the commercial immunoSEQ service. Corrections for primer bias and sequencing errors followed previously described methods, while TCRAD and TCRB definitions were based on the IMGT database. immunoSEQ Analyzer 3.0 and VDJTools were used for repertoire analysis, which covered basic statistics, V/J segment usage, diversity estimates, rarefaction and pairwise overlap. Chao1, ChaoE, Efron-Thisted, Shannon and inverse Simpson indices were used to estimate diversity, which was also estimated on datasets down-sampled to the smallest sample. Repertoire overlap was determined by strict matching of CDR3 nucleotide sequence, V gene and J gene, and Jaccard-based multidimensional scaling clustering was applied. On average, thymus samples gave 800,000 or so unique TCRB clonotypes, whereas blood samples gave around 80,000.

The rearranged segments are TRBV15 and TRBJ2-7, with 7 junctional bases fitting TRBD1. The specimen was thymocytes. The TCR originated in a boy younger than two with a congenital heart defect. Donor details come from another sample of the same person, matched by shared clones. CDR3 loop: CATSGPRDSTYEQYF. DNA sequence: TGTGCCACCAGCGGACCCCGGGACAGCACCTACGAGCAGTACTTC.